The source of this T cell receptor beta chain is a study of vaccination effects on CD4 cells after COVID-19. In the study overall: Following the second dose by a median of 72 days, the post-vaccine samples were obtained.

Assay used: immunoSEQ multiplex PCR; TCRdb lists only in-frame clones, some missing. The sample has 15,000 or so clones, 75% to 80% seen once. ViraFEST expansion of antigen-specific CD4+ T cells with viral peptide pools preceded sequencing. Scientists isolated CD4+ T cells after a roughly nine-day culture period ended. Each participant received a vaccine that was either BNT162b2 or mRNA-1273, given as two doses. Turning to this clone: The antigen remains unidentified.

The receptor's source is a human donor who received a COVID-19 vaccine. The sample in question was CD4+ T cells from PBMCs cultured with HCoV-NL63 spike peptides, obtained after COVID-19 vaccination.

The CDR3, as DNA: TGTGCCAGCATCAAGCGGGCTTCCTACAATGAGCAGTTCTTC. The encoded protein is CASIKRASYNEQFF. The J gene is TRBJ2-1, the V gene TRBV28; D perhaps matches TRBD2 (6 bases). Germline V gene data show CDR1 as MDHEN and CDR2 as SYDVKM. The CDR3 covers 14 residues. Trimming removed 7 bases at V and 1 base at J, with 11 bases between.